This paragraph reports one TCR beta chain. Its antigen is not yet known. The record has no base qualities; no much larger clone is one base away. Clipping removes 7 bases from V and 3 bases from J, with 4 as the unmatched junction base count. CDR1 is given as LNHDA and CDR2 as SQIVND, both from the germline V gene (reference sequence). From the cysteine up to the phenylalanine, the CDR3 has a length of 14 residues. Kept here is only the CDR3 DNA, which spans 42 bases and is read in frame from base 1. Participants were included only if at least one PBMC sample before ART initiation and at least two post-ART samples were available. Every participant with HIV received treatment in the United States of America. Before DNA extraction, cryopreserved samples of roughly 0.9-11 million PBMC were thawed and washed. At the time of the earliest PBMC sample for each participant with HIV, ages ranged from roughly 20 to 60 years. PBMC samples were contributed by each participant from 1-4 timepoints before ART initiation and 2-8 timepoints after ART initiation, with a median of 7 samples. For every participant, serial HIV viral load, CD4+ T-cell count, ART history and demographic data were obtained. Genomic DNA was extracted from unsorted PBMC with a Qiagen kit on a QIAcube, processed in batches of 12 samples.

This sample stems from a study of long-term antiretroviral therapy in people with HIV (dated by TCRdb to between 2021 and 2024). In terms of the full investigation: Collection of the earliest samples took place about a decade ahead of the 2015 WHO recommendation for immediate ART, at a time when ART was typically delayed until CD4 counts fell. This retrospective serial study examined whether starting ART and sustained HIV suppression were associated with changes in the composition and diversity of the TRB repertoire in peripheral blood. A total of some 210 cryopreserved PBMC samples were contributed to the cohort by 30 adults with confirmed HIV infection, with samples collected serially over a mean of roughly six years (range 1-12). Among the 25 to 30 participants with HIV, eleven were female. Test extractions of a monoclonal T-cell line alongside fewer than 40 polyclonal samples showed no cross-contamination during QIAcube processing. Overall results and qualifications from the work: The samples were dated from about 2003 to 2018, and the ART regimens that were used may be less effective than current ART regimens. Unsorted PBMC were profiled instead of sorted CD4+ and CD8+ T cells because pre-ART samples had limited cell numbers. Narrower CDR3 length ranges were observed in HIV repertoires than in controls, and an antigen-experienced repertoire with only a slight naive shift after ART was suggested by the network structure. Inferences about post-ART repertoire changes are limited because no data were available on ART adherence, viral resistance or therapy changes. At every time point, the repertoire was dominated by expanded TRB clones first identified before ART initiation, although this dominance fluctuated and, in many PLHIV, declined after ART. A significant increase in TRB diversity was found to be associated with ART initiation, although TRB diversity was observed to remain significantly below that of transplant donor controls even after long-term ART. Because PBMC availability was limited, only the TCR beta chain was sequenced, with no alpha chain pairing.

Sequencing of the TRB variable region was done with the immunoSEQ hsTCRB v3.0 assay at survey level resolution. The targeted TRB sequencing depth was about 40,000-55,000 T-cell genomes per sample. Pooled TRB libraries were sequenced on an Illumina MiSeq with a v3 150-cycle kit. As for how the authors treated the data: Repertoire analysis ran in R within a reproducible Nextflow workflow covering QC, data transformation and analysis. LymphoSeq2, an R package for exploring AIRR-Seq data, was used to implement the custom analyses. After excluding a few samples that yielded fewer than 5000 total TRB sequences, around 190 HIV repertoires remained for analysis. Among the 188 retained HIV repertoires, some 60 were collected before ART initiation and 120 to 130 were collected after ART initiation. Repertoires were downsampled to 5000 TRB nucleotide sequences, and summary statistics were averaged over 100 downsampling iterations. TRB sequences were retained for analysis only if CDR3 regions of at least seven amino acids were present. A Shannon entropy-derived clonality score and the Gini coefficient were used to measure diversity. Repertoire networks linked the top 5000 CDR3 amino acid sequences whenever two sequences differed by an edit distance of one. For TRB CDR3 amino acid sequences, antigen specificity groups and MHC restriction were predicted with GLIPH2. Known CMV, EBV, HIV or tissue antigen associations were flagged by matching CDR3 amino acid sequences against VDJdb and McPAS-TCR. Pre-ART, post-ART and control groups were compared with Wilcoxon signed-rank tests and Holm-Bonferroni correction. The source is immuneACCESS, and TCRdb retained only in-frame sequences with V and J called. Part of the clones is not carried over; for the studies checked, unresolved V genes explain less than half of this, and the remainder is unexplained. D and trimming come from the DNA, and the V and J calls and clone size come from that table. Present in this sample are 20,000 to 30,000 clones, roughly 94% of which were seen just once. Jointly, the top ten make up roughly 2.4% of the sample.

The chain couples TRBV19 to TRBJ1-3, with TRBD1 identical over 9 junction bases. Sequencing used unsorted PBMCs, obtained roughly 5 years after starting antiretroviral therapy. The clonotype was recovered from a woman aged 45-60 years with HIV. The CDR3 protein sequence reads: CASNPGQGGNTIYF. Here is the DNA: TGTGCCAGTAACCCGGGACAGGGTGGAAACACCATATATTTT.